What follows are 20 T cell receptor beta chains derived from one specimen sequenced in a study of blood T cells in healthy people across ages. Combining a sample-barcoded 5' primer with a J-beta primer mix, a second PCR ran for 7 to 11 cycles. TCRdb recomputed calls from the 5' RACE reads with MiXCR, one row per CDR3 protein. Of around 970,000 distinct CDR3 sequences listed, roughly half are singletons. Sequences were obtained from blood. These receptors originate from a woman in her sixties or seventies in good health.

The genes are TRBV4-2 and TRBJ1-2, with 9 bases identical to TRBD1. The ends lost 3 bases at V and 4 bases at J; junction bases unmatched: 9. From germline, CDR1 is LGHNA and CDR2 YNFKEQ. There are 16 residues in the CDR3. The CDR3 nucleotides are TGTGCCAGCAGCCAGATCCCCGGGACAGGGCCCTATGGCTACACCTTC. Encoded protein: CASSQIPGTGPYGYTF.

This clonotype showed up just a few times. This chain connects TRBV7-9 to TRBJ2-1; 10 bases match TRBD2. V was clipped by 3 bases and J by 8 bases; unmatched bases: 10. Germline V gives CDR1 SEHNR, CDR2 FQNEAQ (reference sequence). This CDR3 comprises 16 residues. The CDR3 region has the DNA TGTGCCAGCAGCTTCGCCGGACTAGCGGCCCGGTATGAGCAGTTCTTC. Amino acids: CASSFAGLAARYEQFF.

This clonotype was seen once. The chain carries TRBV7-2 and TRBJ1-1; no reliable D call. V gave up 3 bases and J gave up 5 bases, with 13 bases separating them. CDR3 size: 14 residues. CDR1 is SGHTA and CDR2 is FQGNSA in the germline V gene. CDR3 amino acids: CASSLTVSWTEAFF. The CDR3 DNA follows: TGTGCCAGCAGCTTGACGGTGTCATGGACTGAAGCTTTCTTT.

This chain joins TRBV11-2 and TRBJ2-3; D tentatively reads TRBD1 or TRBD2 (5 bases each). Trimming shortened V by 3 bases and J by 0 bases, and 13 bases separated the two germline ends. CDR3 length: 16 residues. Germline V gives CDR1 SGHAT, CDR2 FQNNGV. CDR3 region: CASSLGLGTSTDTQYF. CDR3 bases: TGTGCCAGCAGCTTGGGCCTGGGGACGAGCACAGATACGCAGTATTTT. The full variable domain, rest sourced from reference TRBV11-2 and TRBJ2-3, is EAGVAQSPRYKIIEKRQSVAFWCNPISGHATLYWYQQILGQGPKLLIQFQNNGVVDDSQLPKDRFSAERLKGVDSTLKIQPAKLEDSAVYLCASSLGLGTSTDTQYFGPGTRLTVL.

The chain employs TRBV6-5 and TRBJ2-7; 7 nucleotides align to TRBD1. Trimming removed 6 bases from V and 4 bases from J; junction bases left unmatched: 12. Germline CDR1 is MNHEY and CDR2 is SVGAGI. The CDR3 covers 15 residues. The CDR3 reads CASSLTGTAKYEQYF. The CDR3 DNA follows: TGTGCCAGCAGCCTAACCGGGACAGCTAAATACGAGCAGTACTTC.

V gene TRBV29-1 combines with J gene TRBJ1-1; possible D gene TRBD1, 6 bases. This CDR3 has 14 amino acids. Germline CDR1 and CDR2: SQVTM and ANQGSEA. CDR3 in amino acids: CSAEGPRGNTEAFF. The CDR3 coding sequence is TGCAGTGCTGAGGGCCCCAGGGGTAACACTGAAGCTTTCTTT.

This clonotype has at least ten counts. V gene TRBV24-1 combines with J gene TRBJ2-1; 13 nucleotides agree with TRBD2. J lost 7 bases, V lost 7 bases, and 9 bases had no gene match. Germline CDR1 KGHDR, CDR2 SFDVKD. The CDR3 is made up of 16 amino acids. CDR3 in DNA: TGTGCCACCAGCCCTTGGACTAGCGGGAGATTGAATGAGCAGTTCTTC. Translating gives CATSPWTSGRLNEQFF.

The rearrangement joins TRBV27 to TRBJ2-5; possible D gene TRBD1, 6 bases. The CDR3 consists of 14 residues. Per germline, CDR1 MNHEY and CDR2 SMNVEV (reference sequence). V was shortened by 8 bases and J by 3 bases, with 16 bases between the two germline ends. In DNA form, the CDR3 reads TGTGCCAGCGGTACACCCTACAGGGAAGAGACCCAGTACTTC. It codes for CASGTPYREETQYF.

This chain joins TRBV6-5 and TRBJ2-3, with a weak D call TRBD2 (7 bases). Germline V gene data show CDR1 as MNHEY and CDR2 as SVGAGI. The CDR3 runs 16 residues. V shed 2 bases and J shed 3 bases, with 15 bases lying between them. In DNA, the CDR3 is TGTGCCAGCAGTTACCGCCCGGGGGGCGCGACAGATACGCAGTATTTT. Translated, it gives CASSYRPGGATDTQYF.

This clonotype was seen a few times. The V call is TRBV4-1, the J call TRBJ2-3, with D perhaps TRBD2 (5 bases). The CDR3 consists of 17 residues. CDR1 MGHRA and CDR2 YSYEKL come from the germline V gene. The ends were cut back, 0 bases at V and 6 bases at J, with 19 bases in the middle. The CDR3 DNA is TGCGCCAGCAGCCAAGAAGGGCTAGCAATCGGTTCGGATACGCAGTATTTT. Its translation: CASSQEGLAIGSDTQYF.

The chain employs TRBV10-3 and TRBJ2-5; D is unresolved. With 7 bases removed from V and 11 bases from J, the gap between germline ends came to 20 bases. Germline-derived CDR1 and CDR2 are ENHRY and SYGVKD. This CDR3 is 13 amino acids long. CDR3 coding DNA: TGTGCCATCATGGGTTCCTCCTACAATGAGCAGTACTTC. This sequence encodes CAIMGSSYNEQYF.

The genes are TRBV11-2 and TRBJ2-7; 9 positions match TRBD2. The V and J ends lost 1 base and 4 bases, in that order; junction bases with no gene match: 8. Germline CDR1 is SGHAT and CDR2 is FQNNGV. The CDR3 runs to 16 residues. CDR3 nucleotides: TGTGCCAGCAGCTTAGTGTGGGCTAGCGGGACGTACGAGCAGTACTTC. As protein: CASSLVWASGTYEQYF.

This chain uses TRBV3-1 with TRBJ2-1, with 10 bases that match TRBD2. The CDR3 is 12 residues long. CDR1 LGHDT and CDR2 YNNKEL come from the germline V gene (reference sequence). V was clipped by 3 bases and J by 14 bases; unmatched bases: 4. In DNA, the CDR3 is TGTGCCAGCAGCCATCGGACTAGCGGCGAGTTCTTC. It translates to CASSHRTSGEFF.

The sample holds a few counts of this clonotype. This chain links TRBV7-2 with TRBJ1-5, with 7 bases fitting TRBD1. From germline, CDR1 is SGHTA and CDR2 FQGNSA. V trimming: 2 bases; J trimming: 3 bases; junction bases outside the gene matches: 4. The CDR3 length is 15 residues. The CDR3 nucleotides read TGTGCCAGCAGCTTAATGACAGGGCCCAATCAGCCCCAGCATTTT. Its protein is CASSLMTGPNQPQHF.

This chain uses TRBV5-1 with TRBJ2-2, with 15 bases that match TRBD2. Unmatched junction bases numbered 6, after V lost 4 bases and J lost 5 bases. The CDR3 runs to 17 residues. CDR1 is SGHRS and CDR2 is YFSETQ in the germline V gene. The CDR3 sequence is CASSGPGTSGRTGELFF. The CDR3 DNA sequence: TGCGCCAGCAGCGGACCCGGGACTAGCGGGAGGACCGGGGAGCTGTTTTTT.

J is TRBJ2-7 and V is TRBV27, with D perhaps assigned TRBD1 or TRBD2 (5 bases each). This CDR3 has 14 residues. The V and J ends lost 5 bases and 2 bases respectively, with 13 bases between them. The germline gives CDR1 MNHEY, CDR2 SMNVEV (reference sequence). The CDR3 bases are TGTGCCAGCAGTCAAGGGACGGTAACCTACGAGCAGTACTTC. This translates into CASSQGTVTYEQYF.

The chain links TRBV20-1 to TRBJ2-7, with no clear D. V was shortened by 3 bases and J by 4 bases, with 16 bases between the two germline ends. The CDR3 totals 14 residues. Germline V gene lookup returns CDR1 DFQATT and CDR2 SNEGSKA (reference sequence). CDR3 nucleotide sequence: TGCAGTGCTAGTGCCCCCTCCAGAACTTACGAGCAGTACTTC. It encodes CSASAPSRTYEQYF.

The V gene is TRBV7-7, the J gene TRBJ2-5; D assignment may be TRBD1 or TRBD2 (5 bases each). CDR1 is SSHAT and CDR2 is FNYEAQ in the germline V gene (reference sequence). The CDR3 covers 13 residues. V was trimmed by 4 bases and J by 3 bases, leaving 9 bases between them. The CDR3 sequence is CASSSGQEETQYF. The CDR3 DNA reads TGTGCCAGCAGCTCGGGGCAGGAAGAGACCCAGTACTTC.

The chain uses TRBV18 and TRBJ2-1, with 11 bases identical to TRBD2. Germline lookup yields CDR1 KGHSH and CDR2 LQKENI. After removal of 1 base from V and 9 bases from J, the junction contained 5 bases not matched to a gene. CDR3 length: 15 amino acids. This CDR3 is CASSPQLAGGSEQFF. CDR3 in DNA: TGTGCCAGCTCACCACAGCTAGCGGGAGGTTCTGAGCAGTTCTTC.

V is TRBV10-3 and J is TRBJ2-2; D might be TRBD1 (6 bases). Germline V lookup: CDR1 ENHRY, CDR2 SYGVKD. This CDR3 is 14 amino acids long. V gave up 8 bases and J gave up 1 base, with 11 bases separating them. CDR3: CAIGEQGNTGELFF. CDR3 DNA sequence: TGTGCCATCGGGGAACAGGGGAACACCGGGGAGCTGTTTTTT.